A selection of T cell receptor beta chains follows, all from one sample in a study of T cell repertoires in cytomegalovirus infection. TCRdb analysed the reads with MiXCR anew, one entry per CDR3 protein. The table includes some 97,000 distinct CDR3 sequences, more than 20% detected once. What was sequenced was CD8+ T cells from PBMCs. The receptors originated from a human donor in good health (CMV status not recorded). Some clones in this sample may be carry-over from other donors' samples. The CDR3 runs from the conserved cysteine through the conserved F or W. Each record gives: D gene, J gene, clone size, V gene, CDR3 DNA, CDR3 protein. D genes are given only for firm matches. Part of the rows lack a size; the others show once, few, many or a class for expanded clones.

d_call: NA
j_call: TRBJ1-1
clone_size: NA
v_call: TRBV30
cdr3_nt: TGTGCCTGGAGTGGAGGGAGAAACACTGAAGCTTTCTTT
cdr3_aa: CAWSGGRNTEAFF

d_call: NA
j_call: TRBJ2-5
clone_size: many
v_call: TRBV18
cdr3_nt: TGTGCCAGCTCACCAGAGGGGGGCCTGCTCCAAGAGACCCAGTACTTC
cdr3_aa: CASSPEGGLLQETQYF

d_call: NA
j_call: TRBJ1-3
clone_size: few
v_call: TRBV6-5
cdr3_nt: TGTGCCAGCAGTCGCGACAGTCCCTCTGGAAACACCATATATTTT
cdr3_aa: CASSRDSPSGNTIYF

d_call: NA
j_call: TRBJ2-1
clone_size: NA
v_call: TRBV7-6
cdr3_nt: TGTGCCAGCAGTACGGGACCCACCGACAATGAGCAGTTCTTC
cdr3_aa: CASSTGPTDNEQFF

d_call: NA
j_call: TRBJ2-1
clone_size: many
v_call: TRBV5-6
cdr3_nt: TGTGCCAGCAGCTCGTGGGCTAGAGGCTCCTACAATGAGCAGTTCTTC
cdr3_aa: CASSSWARGSYNEQFF

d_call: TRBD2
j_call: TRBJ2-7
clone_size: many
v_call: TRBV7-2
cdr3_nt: TGTGCCAGCAGCTCAGTAGCTAGCGGGGACTACGAGCAGTACTTC
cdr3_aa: CASSSVASGDYEQYF

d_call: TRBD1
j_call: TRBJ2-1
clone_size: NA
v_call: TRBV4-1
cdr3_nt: TGCGCCAGCAGCCAAGGCAGGGGGCTTTTGAATGAGCAGTTCTTC
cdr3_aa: CASSQGRGLLNEQFF

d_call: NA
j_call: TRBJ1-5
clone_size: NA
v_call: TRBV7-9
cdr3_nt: TGTGCCAGCAGCCACCTTGGTGATCAGCCCCAGCATTTT
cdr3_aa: CASSHLGDQPQHF

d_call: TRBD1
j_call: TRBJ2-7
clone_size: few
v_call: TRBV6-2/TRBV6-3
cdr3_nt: TGTGCCAGCAGTGAAGGGACAGGATCCTACGAGCAGTACTTC
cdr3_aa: CASSEGTGSYEQYF

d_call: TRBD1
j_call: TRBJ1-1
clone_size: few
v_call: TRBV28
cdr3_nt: TGTGCCAGCAGAACCGTGACAGGGCCCCACACTGAAGCTTTCTTT
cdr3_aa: CASRTVTGPHTEAFF

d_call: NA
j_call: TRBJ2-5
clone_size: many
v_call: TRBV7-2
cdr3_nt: TGTGCCAGCAGCTTAACCGGGACCCCCGGCGGGGAGACCCAGTACTTC
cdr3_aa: CASSLTGTPGGETQYF

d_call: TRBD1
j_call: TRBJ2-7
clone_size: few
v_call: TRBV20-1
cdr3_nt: TGCAGTGCTGGCGACAAGGACAGGGCAGGCTACGAGCAGTACTTC
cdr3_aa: CSAGDKDRAGYEQYF

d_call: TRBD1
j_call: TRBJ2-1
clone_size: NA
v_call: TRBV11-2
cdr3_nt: TGTGCCAGCAGCCCCCCACAGGGGGGCAATGAGCAGTTCTTC
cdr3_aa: CASSPPQGGNEQFF

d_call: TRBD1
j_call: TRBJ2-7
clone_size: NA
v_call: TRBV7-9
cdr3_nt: TGTGCCAGCAGCTTAGGGACAGGGCTAAACTACGAGCAGTACTTC
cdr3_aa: CASSLGTGLNYEQYF

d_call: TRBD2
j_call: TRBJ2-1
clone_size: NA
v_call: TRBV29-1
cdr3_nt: TGCAGCGCCCCCACTAGCGCTACCTACAATGAGCAGTTCTTC
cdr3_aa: CSAPTSATYNEQFF

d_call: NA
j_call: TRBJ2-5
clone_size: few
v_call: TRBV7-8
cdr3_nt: TGTGCCAGCAGCCCAATCAGTCCACAAGAGACCCAGTACTTC
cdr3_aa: CASSPISPQETQYF

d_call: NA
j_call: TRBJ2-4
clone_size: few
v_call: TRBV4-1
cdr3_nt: TGCGCCAGCAGCCAAGACCCAGGGGGGGACATTCAGTACTTC
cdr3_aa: CASSQDPGGDIQYF

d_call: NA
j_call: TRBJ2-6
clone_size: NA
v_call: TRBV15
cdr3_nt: TGTGCCACCAACCCCAGTGGGGGCGCTGGGGCCAACGTCCTGACTTTC
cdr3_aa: CATNPSGGAGANVLTF

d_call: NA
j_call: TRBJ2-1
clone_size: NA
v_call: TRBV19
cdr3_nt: TGTGCCAGTAGTGAGACTAGCTCCTACAATGAGCAGTTCTTC
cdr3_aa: CASSETSSYNEQFF

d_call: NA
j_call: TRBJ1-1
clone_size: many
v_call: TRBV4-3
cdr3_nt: TGCGCCAGCAGCCAAACTCCAGAGTTAAGGACGGGAGGCACTGAAGCTTTCTTT
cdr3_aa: CASSQTPELRTGGTEAFF

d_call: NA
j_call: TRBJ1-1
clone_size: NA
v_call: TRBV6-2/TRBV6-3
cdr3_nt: TGTGCCAGCAGTTACTCAAGGGGCATCGGCACTGAAGCTTTCTTT
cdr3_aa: CASSYSRGIGTEAFF

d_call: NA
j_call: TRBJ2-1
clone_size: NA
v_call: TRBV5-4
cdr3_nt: TGTGCCAGCAGCTTGACTCCTTCATGGGATGGGGATGAGCAGTTCTTC
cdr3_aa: CASSLTPSWDGDEQFF

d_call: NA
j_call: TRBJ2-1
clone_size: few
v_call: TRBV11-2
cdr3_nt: TGTGCCAGCAGCTTAGTGGTCAGTTTGGATGAGCAGTTCTTC
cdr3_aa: CASSLVVSLDEQFF

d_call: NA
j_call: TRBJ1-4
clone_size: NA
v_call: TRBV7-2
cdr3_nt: TGTGCCAGCAGCTTAGTCGGTGACAGCCTATTTAATGAAAAACTGTTTTTT
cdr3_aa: CASSLVGDSLFNEKLFF

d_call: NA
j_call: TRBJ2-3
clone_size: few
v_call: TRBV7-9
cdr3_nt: TGTGCCAGCAGCCCCATCTTGGACCCTAGCACAGATACGCAGTATTTT
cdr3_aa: CASSPILDPSTDTQYF

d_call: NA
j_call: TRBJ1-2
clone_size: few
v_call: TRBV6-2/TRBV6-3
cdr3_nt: TGTGCCAGCAGTTACGGAGACTATGGCTACACCTTC
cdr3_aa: CASSYGDYGYTF

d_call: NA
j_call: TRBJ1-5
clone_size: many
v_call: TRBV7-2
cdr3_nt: TGTGCCAGCAGCCCAGGAACCCATAGCAATCAGCCCCAGCATTTT
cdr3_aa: CASSPGTHSNQPQHF